The clone carrying this TCR beta chain has a handful of counts. Its antigen is as yet unknown. This sample was included in a study of cytomegalovirus exposure and HLA in healthy donors. The study's findings and limits: In vitro testing confirmed a few CMV-associated chains as specific for CMV antigens. Cytomegalovirus-associated status was assigned to approximately 160 TCR beta chains.

PCR employed 60 Vbeta and 13 Jbeta primers. Original processing methods: The authors later counted about 80 million unique TCR beta chains, about 11 million of them shared. Repertoires were generated with immunoSEQ multiplex PCR, while TCRdb's copy carries only in-frame clones and drops some. From that table come the V and J calls and clone size; the DNA was used to work out D and trimming. The sample carries fewer than 140,000 clones, 75% recorded once. CDR3 length: 13 residues. Between the trimmed V and J ends, which lost 6 bases and 9 bases, there was a span of 12 bases. Germline V gene sequence: CDR1 MNHNY, CDR2 SVGAGI (reference sequence).

The TCR was taken from a man aged 35 to 55 in good health and CMV-seronegative. Input material: PBMCs. The chain links TRBV6-6 to TRBJ1-6; D perhaps matches TRBD1 (6 bases). CDR3 in amino acids: CASRQGPSSPLHF. CDR3 DNA: TGTGCCAGCAGACAGGGTCCGAGTTCACCCCTCCACTTT.